This TCR beta chain was sequenced in a study of T cell repertoires in cytomegalovirus infection. Study-wide results and limits: CMV-specific HLA-C-restricted TCR beta clonotypes dominated the ex vivo response.

The ends were cut back, 5 bases at V and 4 bases at J, with 17 bases in the middle. CDR3 length equals 15 residues. The germline V gene has CDR1 SGHAT and CDR2 FQNNGV. TCRdb reprocessed the reads with MiXCR, giving one entry per CDR3 protein. In the table there are 510,000 or so distinct CDR3 sequences, around 27% of which are singletons. A remark on this clonotype: Its antigen is not known.

This TCR was sampled from a human donor in good health (CMV status not recorded). Some clones in this sample may be carry-over from other donors' samples. Sequenced: PBMCs. V and J are TRBV11-2 and TRBJ1-2; possible D gene TRBD1, 6 bases. The CDR3: CASSRVGGRGYGYTF. CDR3 DNA sequence: TGTGCCAGCAGCCGCGTCGGGGGGCGCGGCTATGGCTACACCTTC.